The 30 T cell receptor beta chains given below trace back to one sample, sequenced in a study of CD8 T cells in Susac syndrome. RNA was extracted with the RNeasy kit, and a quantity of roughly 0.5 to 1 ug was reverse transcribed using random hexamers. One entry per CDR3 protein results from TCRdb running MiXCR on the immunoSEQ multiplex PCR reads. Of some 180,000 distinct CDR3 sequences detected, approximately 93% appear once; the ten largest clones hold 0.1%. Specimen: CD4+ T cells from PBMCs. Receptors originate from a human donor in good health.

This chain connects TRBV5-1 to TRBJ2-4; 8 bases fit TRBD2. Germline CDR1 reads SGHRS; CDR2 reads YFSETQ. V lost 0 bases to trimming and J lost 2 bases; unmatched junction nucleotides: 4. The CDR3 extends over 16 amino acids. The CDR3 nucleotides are TGCGCCAGCAGCTTGGACGGGGGGGCCTCCAAAAACATTCAGTACTTC. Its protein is CASSLDGGASKNIQYF.

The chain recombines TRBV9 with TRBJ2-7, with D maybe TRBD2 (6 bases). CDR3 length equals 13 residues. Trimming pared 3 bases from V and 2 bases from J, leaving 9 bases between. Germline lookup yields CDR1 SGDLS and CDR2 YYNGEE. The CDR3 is CASSAGTAYEQYF. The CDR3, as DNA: TGTGCCAGCAGCGCTGGGACTGCCTACGAGCAGTACTTC.

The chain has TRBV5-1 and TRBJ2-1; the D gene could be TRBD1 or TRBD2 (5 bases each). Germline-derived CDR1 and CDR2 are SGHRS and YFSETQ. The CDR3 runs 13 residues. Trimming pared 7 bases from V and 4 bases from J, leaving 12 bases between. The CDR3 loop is CASGNEGYNEQFF. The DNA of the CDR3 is TGCGCCAGCGGAAACGAGGGGTACAATGAGCAGTTCTTC.

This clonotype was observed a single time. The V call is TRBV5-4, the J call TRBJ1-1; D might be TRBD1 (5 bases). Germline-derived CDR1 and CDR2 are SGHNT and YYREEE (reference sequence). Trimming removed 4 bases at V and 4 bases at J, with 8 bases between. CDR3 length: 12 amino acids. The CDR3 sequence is CASSRDLTEAFF. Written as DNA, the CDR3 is TGTGCCAGCAGCCGGGACCTCACTGAAGCTTTCTTT.

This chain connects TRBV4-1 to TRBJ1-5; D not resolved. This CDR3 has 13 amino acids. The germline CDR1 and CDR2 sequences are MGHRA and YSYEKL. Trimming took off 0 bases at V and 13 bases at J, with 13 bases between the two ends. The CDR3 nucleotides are TGCGCCAGCAGCCAAGACCGACGAGTACTACAGCATTTT. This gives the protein CASSQDRRVLQHF.

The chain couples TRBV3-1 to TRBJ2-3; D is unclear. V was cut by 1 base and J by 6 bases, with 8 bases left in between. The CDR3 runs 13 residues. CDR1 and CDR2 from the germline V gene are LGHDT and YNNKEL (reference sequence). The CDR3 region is CASSQGLPDTQYF. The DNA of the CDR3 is TGTGCCAGCAGCCAAGGTCTCCCGGATACGCAGTATTTT.

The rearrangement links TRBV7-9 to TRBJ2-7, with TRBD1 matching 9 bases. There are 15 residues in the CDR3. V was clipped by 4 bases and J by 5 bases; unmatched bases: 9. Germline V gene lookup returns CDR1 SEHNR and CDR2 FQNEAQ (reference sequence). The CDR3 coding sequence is TGTGCCAGCAGCTCCCGACAGGGGGGTAAGGACGAGCAGTACTTC. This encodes CASSSRQGGKDEQYF.

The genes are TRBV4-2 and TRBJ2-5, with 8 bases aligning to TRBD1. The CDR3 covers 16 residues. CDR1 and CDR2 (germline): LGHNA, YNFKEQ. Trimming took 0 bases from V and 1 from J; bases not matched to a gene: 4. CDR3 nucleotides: TGTGCCAGCAGCCAAGACGCGCAGGGGGCCCAAGAGACCCAGTACTTC. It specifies CASSQDAQGAQETQYF.

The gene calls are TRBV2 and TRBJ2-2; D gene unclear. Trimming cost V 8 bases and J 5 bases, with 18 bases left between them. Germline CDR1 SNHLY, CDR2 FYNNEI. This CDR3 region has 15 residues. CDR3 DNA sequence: TGTGCCAGCTCACTAAAAACAAGGCGGACCGGGGAGCTGTTTTTT. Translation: CASSLKTRRTGELFF.

CDR3 sequence: CASSVGPSGGADTQYF. CDR3 nucleotide sequence: TGTGCCAGCAGCGTAGGCCCTAGCGGGGGGGCAGATACGCAGTATTTT. The chain uses TRBV9 and TRBJ2-3; 12 nucleotides agree with TRBD2. V lost 0 bases, J lost 4 bases, and 3 bases stayed unmatched. Germline CDR1 reads SGDLS; CDR2 reads YYNGEE. CDR3 length: 16 residues.

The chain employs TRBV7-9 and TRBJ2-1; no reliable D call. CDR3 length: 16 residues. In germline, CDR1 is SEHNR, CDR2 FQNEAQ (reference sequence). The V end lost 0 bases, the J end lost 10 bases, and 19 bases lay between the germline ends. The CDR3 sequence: CASSLALQRGDKEQFF. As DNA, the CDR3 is TGTGCCAGCAGCTTAGCGCTACAGCGTGGGGATAAGGAGCAGTTCTTC.

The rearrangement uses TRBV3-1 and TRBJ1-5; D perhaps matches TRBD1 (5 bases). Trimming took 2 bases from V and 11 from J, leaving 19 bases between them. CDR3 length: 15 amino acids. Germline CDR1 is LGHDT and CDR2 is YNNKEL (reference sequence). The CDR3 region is CASSQTGTAYEAQHF. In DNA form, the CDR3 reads TGTGCCAGCAGCCAAACCGGGACGGCCTATGAGGCCCAGCATTTT.

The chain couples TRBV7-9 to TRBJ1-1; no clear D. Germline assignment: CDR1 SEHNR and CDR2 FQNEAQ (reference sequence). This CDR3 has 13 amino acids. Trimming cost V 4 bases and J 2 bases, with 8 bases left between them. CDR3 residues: CASSSSHNTEAFF. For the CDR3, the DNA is TGTGCCAGCAGCTCGTCGCACAACACTGAAGCTTTCTTT.

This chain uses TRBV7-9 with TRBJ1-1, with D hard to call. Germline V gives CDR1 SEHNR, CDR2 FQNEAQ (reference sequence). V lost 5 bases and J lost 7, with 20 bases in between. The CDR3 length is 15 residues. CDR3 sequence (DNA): TGTGCCAGCAGCCCCCTAGGTTACAAGGCAGATGAAGCTTTCTTT. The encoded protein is CASSPLGYKADEAFF.

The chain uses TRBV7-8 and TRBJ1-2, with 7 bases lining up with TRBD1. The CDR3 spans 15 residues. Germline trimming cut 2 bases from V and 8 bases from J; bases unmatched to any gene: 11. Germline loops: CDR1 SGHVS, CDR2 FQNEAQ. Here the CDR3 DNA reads TGTGCCAGCAGCTTAAAAGAAGGACAGGACGACGGCTACACCTTC. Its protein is CASSLKEGQDDGYTF. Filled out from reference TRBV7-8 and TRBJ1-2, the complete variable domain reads GAGVSQSPRYKVAKRGQDVALRCDPISGHVSLFWYQQALGQGPEFLTYFQNEAQLDKSGLPSDRFFAERPEGSVSTLKIQRTQQEDSAVYLCASSLKEGQDDGYTFGSGTRLTVV.

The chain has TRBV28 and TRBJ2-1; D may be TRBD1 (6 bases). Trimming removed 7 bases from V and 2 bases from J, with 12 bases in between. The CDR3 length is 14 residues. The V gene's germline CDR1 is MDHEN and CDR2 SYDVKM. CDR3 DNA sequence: TGTGCCAGCAAGAGACAGGAAACCTACAATGAGCAGTTCTTC. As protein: CASKRQETYNEQFF.

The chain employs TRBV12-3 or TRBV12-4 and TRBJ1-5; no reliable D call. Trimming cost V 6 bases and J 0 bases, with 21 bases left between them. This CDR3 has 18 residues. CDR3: CASSPGKTPAYSNQPQHF. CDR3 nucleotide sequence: TGTGCCAGCAGCCCTGGGAAAACCCCTGCCTATAGCAATCAGCCCCAGCATTTT.

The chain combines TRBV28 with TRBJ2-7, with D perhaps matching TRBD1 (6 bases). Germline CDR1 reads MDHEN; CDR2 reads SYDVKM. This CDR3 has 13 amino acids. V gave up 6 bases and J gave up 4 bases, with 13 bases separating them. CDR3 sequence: CASSPDRLYEQYF. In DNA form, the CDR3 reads TGTGCCAGCAGCCCGGACAGATTGTACGAGCAGTACTTC.

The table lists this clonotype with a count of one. The CDR3 sequence: CAISALSYEQYF. The DNA for the CDR3 is TGTGCCATCAGTGCCCTCTCCTACGAGCAGTACTTC. This rearrangement joins TRBV10-3 to TRBJ2-7; D is ambiguous. This CDR3 comprises 12 residues. Trimming pared 4 bases from V and 0 bases from J, leaving 4 bases between. Germline loops: CDR1 ENHRY, CDR2 SYGVKD.

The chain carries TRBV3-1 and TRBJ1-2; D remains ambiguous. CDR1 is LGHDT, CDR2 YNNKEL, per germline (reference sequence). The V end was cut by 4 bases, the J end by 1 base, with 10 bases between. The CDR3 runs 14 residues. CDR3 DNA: TGTGCCAGCAGCCCCAGTGGGTTTAACTATGGCTACACCTTC. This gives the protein CASSPSGFNYGYTF. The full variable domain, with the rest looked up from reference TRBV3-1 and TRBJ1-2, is DTAVSQTPKYLVTQMGNDKSIKCEQNLGHDTMYWYKQDSKKFLKIMFSYNNKELIINETVPNRFSPKSPDKAHLNLHINSLELGDSAVYFCASSPSGFNYGYTFGSGTRLTVV.

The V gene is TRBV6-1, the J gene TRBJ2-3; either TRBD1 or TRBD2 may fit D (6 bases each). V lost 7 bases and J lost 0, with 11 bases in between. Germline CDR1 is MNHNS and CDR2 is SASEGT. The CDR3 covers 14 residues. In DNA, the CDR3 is TGTGCCAGCACTAGGGGGGCCAGCACAGATACGCAGTATTTT. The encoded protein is CASTRGASTDTQYF.

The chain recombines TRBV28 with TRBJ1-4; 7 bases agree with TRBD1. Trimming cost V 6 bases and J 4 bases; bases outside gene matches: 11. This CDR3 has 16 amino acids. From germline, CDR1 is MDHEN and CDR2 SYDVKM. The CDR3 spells CASRLQGTFGNEKLFF. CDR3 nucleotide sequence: TGTGCCAGCAGACTACAGGGGACCTTTGGTAATGAAAAACTGTTTTTT.

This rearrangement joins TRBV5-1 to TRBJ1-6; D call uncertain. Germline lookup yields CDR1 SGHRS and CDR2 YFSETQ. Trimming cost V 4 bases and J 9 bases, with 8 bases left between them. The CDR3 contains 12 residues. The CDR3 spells CASSPDGSPLHF. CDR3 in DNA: TGCGCCAGCAGCCCCGACGGTTCACCCCTCCACTTT.

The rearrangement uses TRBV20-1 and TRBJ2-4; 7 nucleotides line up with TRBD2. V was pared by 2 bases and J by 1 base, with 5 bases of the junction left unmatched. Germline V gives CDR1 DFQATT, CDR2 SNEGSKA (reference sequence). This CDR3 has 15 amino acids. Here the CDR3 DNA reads TGCAGTGCTAGATCCTCACTAGCGGCCAAAAACATTCAGTACTTC. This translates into CSARSSLAAKNIQYF.

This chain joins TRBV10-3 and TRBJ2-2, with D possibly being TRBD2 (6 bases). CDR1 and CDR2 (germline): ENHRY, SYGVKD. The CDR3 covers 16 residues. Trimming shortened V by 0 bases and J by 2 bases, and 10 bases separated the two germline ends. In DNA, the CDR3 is TGTGCCATCAGTGAGTCGACGGGGGTAAACACCGGGGAGCTGTTTTTT. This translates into CAISESTGVNTGELFF.

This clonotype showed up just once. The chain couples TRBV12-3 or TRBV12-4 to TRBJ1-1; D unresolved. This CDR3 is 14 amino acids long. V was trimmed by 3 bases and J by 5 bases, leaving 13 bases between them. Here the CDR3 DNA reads TGTGCCAGCAGTTTCTTCAATGTCGGGACTGAAGCTTTCTTT. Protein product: CASSFFNVGTEAFF.

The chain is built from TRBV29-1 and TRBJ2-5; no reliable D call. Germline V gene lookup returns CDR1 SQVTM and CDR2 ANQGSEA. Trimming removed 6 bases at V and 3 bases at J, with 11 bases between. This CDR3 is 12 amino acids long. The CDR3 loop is CSVRPREETQYF. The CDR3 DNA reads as TGCAGCGTACGCCCTAGGGAAGAGACCCAGTACTTC.

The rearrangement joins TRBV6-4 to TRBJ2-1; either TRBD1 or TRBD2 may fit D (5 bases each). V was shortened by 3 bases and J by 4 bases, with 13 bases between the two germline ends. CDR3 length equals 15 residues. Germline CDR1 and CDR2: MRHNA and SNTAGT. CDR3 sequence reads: CASSEEGTLYNEQFF. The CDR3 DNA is TGTGCCAGCAGTGAAGAGGGGACCTTGTACAATGAGCAGTTCTTC.

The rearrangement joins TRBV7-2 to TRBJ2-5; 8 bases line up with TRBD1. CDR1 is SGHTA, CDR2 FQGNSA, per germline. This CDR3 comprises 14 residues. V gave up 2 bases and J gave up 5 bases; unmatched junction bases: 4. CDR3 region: CASSLQGARETQYF. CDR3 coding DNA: TGTGCCAGCAGCTTACAGGGGGCCAGGGAGACCCAGTACTTC.

The CDR3 loop is CASSRDRPTNEKLFF. CDR3 coding DNA: TGTGCCAGCAGCCGGGACAGACCAACTAATGAAAAACTGTTTTTT. This chain uses TRBV7-2 with TRBJ1-4; the match to TRBD1 covers 7 bases. This CDR3 has 15 amino acids. V was pared by 5 bases and J by 0 bases, with 3 bases of the junction left unmatched. Germline CDR1 is SGHTA and CDR2 is FQGNSA.